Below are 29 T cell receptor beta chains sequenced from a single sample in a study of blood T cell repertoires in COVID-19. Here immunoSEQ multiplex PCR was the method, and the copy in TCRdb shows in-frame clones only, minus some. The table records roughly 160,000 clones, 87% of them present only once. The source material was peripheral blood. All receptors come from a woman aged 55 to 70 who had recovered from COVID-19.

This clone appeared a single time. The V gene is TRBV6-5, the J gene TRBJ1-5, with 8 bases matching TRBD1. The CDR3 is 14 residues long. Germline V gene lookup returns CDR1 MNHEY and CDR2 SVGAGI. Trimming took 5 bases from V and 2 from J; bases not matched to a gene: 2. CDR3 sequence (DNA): TGTGCCAGCAGTCAGACAGGGGGCAATCAGCCCCAGCATTTT. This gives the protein CASSQTGGNQPQHF.

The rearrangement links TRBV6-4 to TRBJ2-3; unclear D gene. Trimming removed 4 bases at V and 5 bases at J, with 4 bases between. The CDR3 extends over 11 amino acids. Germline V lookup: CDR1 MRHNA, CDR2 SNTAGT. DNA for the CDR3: TGTGCCAGCAGTGCCGGAGATACGCAGTATTTT. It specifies CASSAGDTQYF.

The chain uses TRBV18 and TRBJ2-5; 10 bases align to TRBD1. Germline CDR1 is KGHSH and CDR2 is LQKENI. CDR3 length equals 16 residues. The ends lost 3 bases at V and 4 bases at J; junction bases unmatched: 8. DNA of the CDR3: TGTGCCAGCTCACCCCAAGGACAGGGGGTTCGAGAGACCCAGTACTTC. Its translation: CASSPQGQGVRETQYF.

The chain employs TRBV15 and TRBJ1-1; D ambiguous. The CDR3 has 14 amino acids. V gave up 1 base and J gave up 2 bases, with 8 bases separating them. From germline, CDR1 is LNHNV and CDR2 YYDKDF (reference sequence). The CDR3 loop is CATSRGSLNTEAFF. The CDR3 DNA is TGTGCCACCAGCAGAGGTTCACTAAACACTGAAGCTTTCTTT. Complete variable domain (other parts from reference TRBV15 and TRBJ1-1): DAMVIQNPRYQVTQFGKPVTLSCSQTLNHNVMYWYQQKSSQAPKLLFHYYDKDFNNEADTPDNFQSRRPNTSFCFLDIRSPGLGDTAMYLCATSRGSLNTEAFFGQGTRLTVV.

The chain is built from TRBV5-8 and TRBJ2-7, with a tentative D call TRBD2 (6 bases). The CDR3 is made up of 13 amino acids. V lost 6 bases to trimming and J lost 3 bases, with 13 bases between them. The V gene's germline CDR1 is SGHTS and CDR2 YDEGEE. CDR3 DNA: TGTGCCAGCAATGCGGGAACCTTCTACGAGCAGTACTTC. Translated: CASNAGTFYEQYF.

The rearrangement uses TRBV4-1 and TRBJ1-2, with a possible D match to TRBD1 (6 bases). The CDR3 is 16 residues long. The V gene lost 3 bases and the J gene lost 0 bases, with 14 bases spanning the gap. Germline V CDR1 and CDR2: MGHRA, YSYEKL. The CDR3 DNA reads TGCGCCAGCAGCCACGGACAGATTTTAACTAACTATGGCTACACCTTC. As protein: CASSHGQILTNYGYTF.

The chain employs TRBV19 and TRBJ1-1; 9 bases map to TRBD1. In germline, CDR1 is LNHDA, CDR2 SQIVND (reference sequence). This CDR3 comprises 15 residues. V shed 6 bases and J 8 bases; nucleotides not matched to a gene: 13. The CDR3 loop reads CASRTTGQGGSEAFF. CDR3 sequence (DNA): TGTGCCAGTAGAACTACGGGACAGGGAGGGAGCGAAGCTTTCTTT.

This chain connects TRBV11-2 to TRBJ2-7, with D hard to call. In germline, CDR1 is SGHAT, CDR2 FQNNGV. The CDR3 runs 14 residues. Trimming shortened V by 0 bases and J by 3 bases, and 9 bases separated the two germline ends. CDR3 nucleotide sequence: TGTGCCAGCAGCTTAGATCCCCCAGGCTACGAGCAGTACTTC. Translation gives CASSLDPPGYEQYF.

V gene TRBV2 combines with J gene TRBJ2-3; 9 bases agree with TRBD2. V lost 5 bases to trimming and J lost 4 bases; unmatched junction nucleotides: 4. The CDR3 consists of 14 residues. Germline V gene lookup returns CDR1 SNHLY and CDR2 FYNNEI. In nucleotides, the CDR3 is TGTGCCAGCAGTTCGGGACTAGCCCCAGATACGCAGTATTTT. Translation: CASSSGLAPDTQYF.

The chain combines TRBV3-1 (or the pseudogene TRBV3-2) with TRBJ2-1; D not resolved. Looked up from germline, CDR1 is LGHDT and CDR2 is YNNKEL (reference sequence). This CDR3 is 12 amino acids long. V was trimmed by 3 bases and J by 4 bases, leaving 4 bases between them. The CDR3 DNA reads TGTGCCAGCAGCCACAAATACAATGAGCAGTTCTTC. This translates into CASSHKYNEQFF.

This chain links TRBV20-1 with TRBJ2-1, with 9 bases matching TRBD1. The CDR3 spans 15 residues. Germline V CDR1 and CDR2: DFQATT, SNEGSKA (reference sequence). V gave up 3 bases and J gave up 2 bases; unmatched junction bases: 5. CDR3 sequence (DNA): TGCAGTGCTAGTCCGGGACAGGGTGCCTACAATGAGCAGTTCTTC. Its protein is CSASPGQGAYNEQFF.

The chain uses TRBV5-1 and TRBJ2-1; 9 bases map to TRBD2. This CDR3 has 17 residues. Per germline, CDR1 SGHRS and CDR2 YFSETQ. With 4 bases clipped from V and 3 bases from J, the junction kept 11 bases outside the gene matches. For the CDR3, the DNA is TGCGCCAGCAGCCCCCGAGGGACTAGCTATAACTACAATGAGCAGTTCTTC. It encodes CASSPRGTSYNYNEQFF.

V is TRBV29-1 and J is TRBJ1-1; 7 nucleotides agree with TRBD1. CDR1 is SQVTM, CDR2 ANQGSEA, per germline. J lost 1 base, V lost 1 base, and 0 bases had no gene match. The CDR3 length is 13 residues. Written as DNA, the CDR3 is TGCAGCGTTGAAGGGACAGGGAACACTGAAGCTTTCTTT. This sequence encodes CSVEGTGNTEAFF.

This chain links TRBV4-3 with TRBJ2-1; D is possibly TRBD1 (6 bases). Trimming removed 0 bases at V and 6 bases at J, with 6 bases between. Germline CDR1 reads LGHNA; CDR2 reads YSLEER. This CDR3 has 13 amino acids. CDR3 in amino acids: CASSQEGGNEQFF. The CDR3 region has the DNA TGCGCCAGCAGCCAAGAAGGGGGCAATGAGCAGTTCTTC.

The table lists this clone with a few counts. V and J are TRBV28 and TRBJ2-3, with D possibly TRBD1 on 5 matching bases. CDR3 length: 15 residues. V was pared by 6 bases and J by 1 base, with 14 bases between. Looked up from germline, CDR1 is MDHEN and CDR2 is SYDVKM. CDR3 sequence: CASRLRVFGTDTQYF. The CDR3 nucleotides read TGTGCCAGCAGACTCAGGGTCTTTGGCACAGATACGCAGTATTTT.

CDR3 protein: CASNGAYNSPLHF. In DNA form, the CDR3 reads TGTGCCAGCAACGGAGCATATAATTCACCCCTCCACTTT. This chain connects TRBV25-1 to TRBJ1-6; D gene uncertain. CDR1 is MGHDK, CDR2 SYGVNS, per germline. V shed 7 bases and J shed 4 bases, with 8 bases lying between them. The CDR3 extends over 13 amino acids.

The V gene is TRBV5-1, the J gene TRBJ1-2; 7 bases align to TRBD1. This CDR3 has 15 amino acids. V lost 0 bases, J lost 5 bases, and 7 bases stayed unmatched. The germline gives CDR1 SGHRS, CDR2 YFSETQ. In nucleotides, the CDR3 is TGCGCCAGCAGCTTGGCGGACAGGTCTATTTATGGCTACACCTTC. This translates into CASSLADRSIYGYTF. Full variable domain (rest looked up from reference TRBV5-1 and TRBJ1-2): KAGVTQTPRYLIKTRGQQVTLSCSPISGHRSVSWYQQTPGQGLQFLFEYFSETQRNKGNFPGRFSGRQFSNSRSEMNVSTLELGDSALYLCASSLADRSIYGYTFGSGTRLTVV.

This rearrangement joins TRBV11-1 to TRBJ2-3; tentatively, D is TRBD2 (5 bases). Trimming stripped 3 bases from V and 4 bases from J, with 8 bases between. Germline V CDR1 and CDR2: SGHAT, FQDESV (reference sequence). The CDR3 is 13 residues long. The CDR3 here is CASSFNGADTQYF. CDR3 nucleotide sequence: TGTGCCAGCAGCTTTAACGGGGCAGATACGCAGTATTTT. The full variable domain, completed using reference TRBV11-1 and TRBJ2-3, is EAEVAQSPRYKITEKSQAVAFWCDPISGHATLYWYRQILGQGPELLVQFQDESVVDDSQLPKDRFSAERLKGVDSTLKIQPAELGDSAMYLCASSFNGADTQYFGPGTRLTVL.

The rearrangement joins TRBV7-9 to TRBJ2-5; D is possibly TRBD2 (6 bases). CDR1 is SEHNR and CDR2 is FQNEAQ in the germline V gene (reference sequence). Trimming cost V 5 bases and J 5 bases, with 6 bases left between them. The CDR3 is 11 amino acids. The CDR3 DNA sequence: TGTGCCAGCAGCCGGGAGGAGACCCAGTACTTC. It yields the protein CASSREETQYF.

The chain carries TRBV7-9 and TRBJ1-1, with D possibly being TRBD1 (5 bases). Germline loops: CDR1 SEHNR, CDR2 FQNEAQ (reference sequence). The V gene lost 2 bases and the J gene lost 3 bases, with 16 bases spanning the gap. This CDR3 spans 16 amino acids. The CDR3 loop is CASSLTAGIWDTEAFF. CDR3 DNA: TGTGCCAGCAGCTTAACGGCAGGGATATGGGACACTGAAGCTTTCTTT.

Here the CDR3 DNA reads TGTGCCAGCACTCAGGGACAGGGACAGACCCAGTACTTC. Protein: CASTQGQGQTQYF. The chain has TRBV12-3 or TRBV12-4 and TRBJ2-5; the match to TRBD1 covers 9 bases. V lost 7 bases and J lost 6; bases outside the gene matches: 6. CDR3 length: 13 amino acids.

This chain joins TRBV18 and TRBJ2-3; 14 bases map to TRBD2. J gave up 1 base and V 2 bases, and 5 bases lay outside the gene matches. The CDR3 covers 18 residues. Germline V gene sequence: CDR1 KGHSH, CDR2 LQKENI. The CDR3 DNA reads TGTGCCAGCTCACCAAGAGGGACTAGCGGGGGCGGCACAGATACGCAGTATTTT. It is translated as CASSPRGTSGGGTDTQYF.

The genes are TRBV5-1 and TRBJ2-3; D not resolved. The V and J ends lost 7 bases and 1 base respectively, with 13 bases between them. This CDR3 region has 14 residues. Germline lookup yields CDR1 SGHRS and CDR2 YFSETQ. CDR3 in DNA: TGCGCCAGCCATATGGTTCCGGGCACAGATACGCAGTATTTT. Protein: CASHMVPGTDTQYF.

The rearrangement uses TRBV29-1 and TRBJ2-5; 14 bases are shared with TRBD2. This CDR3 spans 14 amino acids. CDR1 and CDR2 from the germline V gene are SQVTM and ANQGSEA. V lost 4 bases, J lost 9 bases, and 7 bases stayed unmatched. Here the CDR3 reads CSVGGLAGDPAQYF. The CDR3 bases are TGCAGCGTTGGGGGACTAGCGGGGGACCCGGCCCAGTACTTC.

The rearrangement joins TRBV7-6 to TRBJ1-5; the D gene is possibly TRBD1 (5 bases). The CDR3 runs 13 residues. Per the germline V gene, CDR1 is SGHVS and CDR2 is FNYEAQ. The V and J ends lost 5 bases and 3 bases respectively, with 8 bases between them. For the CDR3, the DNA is TGTGCCAGCAGCATTGGACACAATCAGCCCCAGCATTTT. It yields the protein CASSIGHNQPQHF.

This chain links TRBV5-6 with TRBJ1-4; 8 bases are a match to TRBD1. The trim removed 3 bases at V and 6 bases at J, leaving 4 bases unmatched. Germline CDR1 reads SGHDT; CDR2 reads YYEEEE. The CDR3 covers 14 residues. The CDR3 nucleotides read TGTGCCAGCAGCTACGGGACAGGAGATGAAAAACTGTTTTTT. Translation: CASSYGTGDEKLFF.

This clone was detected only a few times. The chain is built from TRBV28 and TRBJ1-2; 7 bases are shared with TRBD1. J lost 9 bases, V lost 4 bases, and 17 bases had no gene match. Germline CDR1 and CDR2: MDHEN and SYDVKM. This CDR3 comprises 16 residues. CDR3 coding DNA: TGTGCCAGCAGTTCGCCTCAGACAGGGAGGAAGCTGCGCTACACCTTC. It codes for CASSSPQTGRKLRYTF.

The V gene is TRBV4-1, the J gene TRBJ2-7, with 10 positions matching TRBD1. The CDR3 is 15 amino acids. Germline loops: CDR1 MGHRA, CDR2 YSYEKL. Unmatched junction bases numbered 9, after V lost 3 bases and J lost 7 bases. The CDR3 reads CASSQERQGAREQYF. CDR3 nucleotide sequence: TGCGCCAGCAGCCAGGAAAGACAGGGGGCGAGGGAGCAGTACTTC.

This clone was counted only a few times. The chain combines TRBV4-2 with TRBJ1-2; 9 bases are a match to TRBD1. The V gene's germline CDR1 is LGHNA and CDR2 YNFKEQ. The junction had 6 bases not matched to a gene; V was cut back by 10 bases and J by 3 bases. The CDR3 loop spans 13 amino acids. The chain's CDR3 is CATQRTGDYGYTF. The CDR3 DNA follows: TGTGCCACTCAAAGGACAGGGGACTATGGCTACACCTTC.